The 16 T cell receptor beta chains listed next were all sequenced from one sample in a study of radiotherapy plus CTLA-4 blockade in lung cancer. TCRdb's table, derived via immunoSEQ multiplex PCR, lists solely in-frame clones and lacks some. The repertoire includes roughly 100,000 clones, roughly four fifths of them detected once, and under 4% sits in the top ten. The sequencing here drew on peripheral blood, taken from a patient treated with radiotherapy plus ipilimumab. The receptors originated from a human donor with non-small cell lung cancer who had a partial response to radiotherapy plus ipilimumab.

The rearrangement uses TRBV5-6 and TRBJ2-1; TRBD2 might be the D (6 bases). Germline lookup yields CDR1 SGHDT and CDR2 YYEEEE. The CDR3 length is 15 residues. Trimming took 0 bases from V and 7 from J, leaving 14 bases between them. CDR3 coding DNA: TGTGCCAGCAGCTTGGGACTAGAGAGGGCTAATGAGCAGTTCTTC. The encoded protein is CASSLGLERANEQFF.

The chain is built from TRBV19 and TRBJ1-5; 7 nucleotides agree with TRBD1. This CDR3 contains 12 residues. V gave up 9 bases and J gave up 5 bases; unmatched junction bases: 4. CDR1 LNHDA and CDR2 SQIVND come from the germline V gene (reference sequence). The CDR3 protein is CASRDSYQPQHF. CDR3 DNA: TGTGCCAGCAGGGACAGTTATCAGCCCCAGCATTTT.

V usage is TRBV5-4 and J usage is TRBJ1-5, with D maybe TRBD1 (5 bases). Germline-derived CDR1 and CDR2 are SGHNT and YYREEE (reference sequence). This CDR3 region has 13 residues. The ends were cut back, 0 bases at V and 4 bases at J, with 5 bases in the middle. The CDR3 protein is CASSLDRNQPQHF. The DNA for the CDR3 is TGTGCCAGCAGCTTGGACAGGAATCAGCCCCAGCATTTT.

This chain joins TRBV2 and TRBJ2-3; maybe TRBD2 (5 bases). Trimming removed 11 bases from V and 4 bases from J, with 16 bases in between. Germline CDR1 SNHLY, CDR2 FYNNEI. CDR3 length equals 13 residues. In DNA form, the CDR3 reads TGTGCCGCAAAGACGGGGAATCCAGATACGCAGTATTTT. It encodes CAAKTGNPDTQYF.

This clone appeared a single time. V usage is TRBV10-1 and J usage is TRBJ1-1; 11 bases line up with TRBD1. V lost 5 bases, J lost 4 bases, and 3 bases stayed unmatched. Germline values: CDR1 WNHNN, CDR2 SYGVQD (reference sequence). The length of the CDR3 is 14 residues. The CDR3 protein is CASSLGTGGTEAFF. CDR3 nucleotide sequence: TGCGCCAGCAGTCTCGGGACAGGGGGCACTGAAGCTTTCTTT.

This clone was seen a few times. The V and J genes are TRBV2 and TRBJ1-4, with 9 bases lining up with TRBD1. The CDR3 totals 14 residues. CDR1 is SNHLY, CDR2 FYNNEI, per germline. J was trimmed by 6 bases and V by 6 bases; bases with no gene match: 5. Here the CDR3 DNA reads TGTGCCAGCAGAGGCCGGACAGGGGATGAAAAACTGTTTTTT. It translates to CASRGRTGDEKLFF. The full variable domain, in which reference TRBV2 and TRBJ1-4 provide the parts outside the CDR3, is EPEVTQTPSHQVTQMGQEVILRCVPISNHLYFYWYRQILGQKVEFLVSFYNNEISEKSEIFDDQFSVERPDGSNFTLKIRSTKLEDSAMYFCASRGRTGDEKLFFGSGTQLSVL.

V and J are TRBV19 and TRBJ2-6, with 14 bases fitting TRBD2. Germline lookup yields CDR1 LNHDA and CDR2 SQIVND (reference sequence). The CDR3 length is 19 residues. V lost 5 bases and J lost 0; bases outside the gene matches: 6. CDR3 nucleotides: TGTGCCAGTAGTGCAAGACTAGCGGGAGGGTTCTCTGGGGCCAACGTCCTGACTTTC. Translation gives CASSARLAGGFSGANVLTF.

This clone was picked up a small number of times. V is TRBV6-1 and J is TRBJ2-2, with 7 bases fitting TRBD1. CDR1 and CDR2 (germline): MNHNS, SASEGT. The trim removed 0 bases at V and 0 bases at J, leaving 7 bases unmatched. The CDR3 contains 18 residues. DNA of the CDR3: TGTGCCAGCAGTGAAGCCCACAGGGGATTGTCGAACACCGGGGAGCTGTTTTTT. It is translated as CASSEAHRGLSNTGELFF.

The chain carries TRBV11-2 and TRBJ2-7; D perhaps matches TRBD1 (6 bases). V lost 3 bases and J 7 bases, leaving 7 bases between the germline ends. In germline, CDR1 is SGHAT, CDR2 FQNNGV. The CDR3 spans 11 residues. The CDR3 sequence is CASSFGQEQYF. The CDR3 DNA reads TGTGCCAGCAGCTTCGGACAGGAGCAGTACTTC.

This clone turned up a few times. The rearrangement links TRBV5-1 to TRBJ2-7, with 9 bases fitting TRBD2. V gave up 1 base and J gave up 4 bases; unmatched junction bases: 0. This CDR3 is built from 13 residues. The V gene's germline CDR1 is SGHRS and CDR2 YFSETQ. The CDR3 DNA reads TGCGCCAGCAGCTTGAGCGGGAGGTACGAGCAGTACTTC. Translation: CASSLSGRYEQYF.

This chain links TRBV27 with TRBJ2-3, with 7 bases lining up with TRBD1. Trimming cost V 10 bases and J 1 base; bases outside gene matches: 8. Germline CDR1 is MNHEY and CDR2 is SMNVEV (reference sequence). The CDR3 is made up of 14 amino acids. The CDR3 sequence is CANRRDRGTDTQYF. The DNA for the CDR3 is TGTGCCAACCGACGCGACAGGGGCACAGATACGCAGTATTTT.

The CDR3 bases are TGTGCCAGCTCCCTACCGGGACTAGCTATCGGGGAGCTGTTTTTT. Protein product: CASSLPGLAIGELFF. The V call is TRBV2, the J call TRBJ2-2; 9 bases map to TRBD2. CDR3 size: 15 residues. Per germline, CDR1 SNHLY and CDR2 FYNNEI. V lost 8 bases and J lost 7; bases outside the gene matches: 11.

The J gene is TRBJ1-4, the V gene TRBV2; 8 bases agree with TRBD1. Germline CDR1 reads SNHLY; CDR2 reads FYNNEI. The CDR3 is 14 residues long. V shed 7 bases and J 8 bases; nucleotides not matched to a gene: 9. The CDR3 reads CASTSSGGSEKLFF. DNA for the CDR3: TGTGCCAGCACGTCTTCAGGGGGCAGCGAAAAACTGTTTTTT.

Here the CDR3 reads CASSSGRSHEQFF. Here the CDR3 DNA reads TGTGCCAGCAGTAGCGGGAGAAGTCATGAGCAGTTCTTC. The chain has TRBV28 and TRBJ2-1; 8 bases align to TRBD2. V gave up 5 bases and J gave up 8 bases; unmatched junction bases: 5. Germline CDR1 is MDHEN and CDR2 is SYDVKM. The CDR3 has 13 amino acids.

This chain links TRBV9 with TRBJ1-3; D uncertain. Germline V CDR1 and CDR2: SGDLS, YYNGEE. Trimming removed 3 bases from V and 1 base from J, with 11 bases in between. The CDR3 extends over 15 amino acids. The CDR3 spells CASSESRSSGNTIYF. The CDR3 nucleotides read TGTGCCAGCAGCGAATCGCGGTCTTCTGGAAACACCATATATTTT.

This CDR3 reads CASSLRASALSYEQYF. The CDR3 DNA is TGTGCCAGCAGTTTAAGGGCTAGCGCCCTCTCCTACGAGCAGTACTTC. V usage is TRBV27 and J usage is TRBJ2-7, with D maybe TRBD2 (6 bases). The germline V and J ends were trimmed by 2 bases and 0 bases, with 14 bases remaining between them. This CDR3 spans 16 amino acids. Germline CDR1 and CDR2: MNHEY and SMNVEV (reference sequence).